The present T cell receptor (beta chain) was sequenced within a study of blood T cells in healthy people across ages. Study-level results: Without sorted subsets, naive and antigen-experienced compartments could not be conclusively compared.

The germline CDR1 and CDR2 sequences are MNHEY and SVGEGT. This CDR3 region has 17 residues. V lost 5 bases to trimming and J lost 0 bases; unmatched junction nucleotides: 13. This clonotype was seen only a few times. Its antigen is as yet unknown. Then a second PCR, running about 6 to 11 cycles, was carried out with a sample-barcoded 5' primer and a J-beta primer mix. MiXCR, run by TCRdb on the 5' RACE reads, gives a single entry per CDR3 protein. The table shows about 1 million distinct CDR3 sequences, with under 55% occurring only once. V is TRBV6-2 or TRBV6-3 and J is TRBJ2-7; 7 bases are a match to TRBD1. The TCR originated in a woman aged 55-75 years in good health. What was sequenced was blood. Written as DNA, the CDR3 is TGTGCCAGCAGTCCAGACCGAAGGACAGGATACTCCTACGAGCAGTACTTC. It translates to CASSPDRRTGYSYEQYF.